This TCR beta chain emerged from a study of CD8 T cells in Susac syndrome. Background on the study: Within the sequenced group of Susac syndrome patients, about 6 showed active disease and roughly 8 were in remission.

The CDR3 runs to 16 residues. Trimming cost V 5 bases and J 0 bases, with 12 bases left between them. Germline V gives CDR1 KGHDR, CDR2 SFDVKD. It was with random hexamers that roughly 0.5 to 1 ug RNA was reverse transcribed. immunoSEQ multiplex PCR amplified TCR beta CDR3 across 54 Vbeta, 13 Jbeta. TCRdb itself ran the immunoSEQ multiplex PCR reads through MiXCR, one entry per CDR3 protein. This sample has some 160,000 distinct CDR3 sequences, with nearly 97% found just once. A word on this clonotype: Its antigen remains unidentified.

Sequencing of TCR beta was undertaken in CD8+ and CD4+ T cells derived from blood. Study results and caveats: Where Susac syndrome CD4+ T cell repertoires were concerned, no clonal expansion was evident.

The sequence derives from a human donor with Susac syndrome. The sequenced sample was CD4+ T cells from PBMCs. V is TRBV24-1 and J is TRBJ2-2; D may match TRBD1 or TRBD2 (5 bases each). DNA for the CDR3: TGTGCCACCAGTGCCACGGGGCTCGCGAACACCGGGGAGCTGTTTTTT. Protein: CATSATGLANTGELFF.